This TCR beta chain was observed in a study of T cell clonotyping in hematopoietic cell transplantation. Broader study findings: Cells were unsorted, so CD4 and CD8 contributions were not separated.

Germline CDR1 and CDR2: WNHNN and SYGVQD (reference sequence). This CDR3 comprises 12 residues. Trimming removed 0 bases at V and 4 bases at J, with 3 bases between. Sequenced by immunoSEQ multiplex PCR; TCRdb stores in-frame clones only, minus some. This table has roughly 5,700 clones, 70% to 80% appearing once. This clone was detected only once. The antigen is undetermined. The source material was PBMCs, sampled 100 days after allogeneic stem cell transplant. The genes are TRBV10-1 and TRBJ1-2; unclear D gene. The sequence was collected from a male patient between 45 and 60 years old who had an allogeneic stem cell transplant from an unrelated donor, so the T cells may come from the graft donor. Some clones in this sample may be carry-over from other donors' samples. Here the CDR3 reads CASSESSYGYTF. Here the CDR3 DNA reads TGCGCCAGCAGTGAGTCAAGCTATGGCTACACCTTC.